The T cell receptor beta chain described here comes from a study of cytomegalovirus exposure and HLA in healthy donors. The germline V gene encodes CDR1 SQVTM and CDR2 ANQGSEA. Trimming removed 7 bases from V and 3 bases from J; junction bases left unmatched: 2. The CDR3 extends over 12 amino acids. Researchers ran the PCR with 60 Vbeta and 13 Jbeta primers. Some clones are missing from TCRdb's copy, which holds only in-frame ones; the method was immunoSEQ multiplex PCR. The sample consists of roughly 150,000 clones, 70% of them appearing once. A word on this clone: Its antigen remains unidentified.

General study points: Whilst most TCR sequences proved rare, a subset of public TCRs occurred across many donors.

The TCR sequence derives from a woman aged 55 to 70 in good health and CMV-seropositive. The specimen sequenced was PBMCs. The chain is built from TRBV29-1 and TRBJ2-7, with 11 bases identical to TRBD2. CDR3 DNA sequence: TGCAGCGCTGGGACTAGCGGCTACGAGCAGTACTTC. Translating gives CSAGTSGYEQYF.